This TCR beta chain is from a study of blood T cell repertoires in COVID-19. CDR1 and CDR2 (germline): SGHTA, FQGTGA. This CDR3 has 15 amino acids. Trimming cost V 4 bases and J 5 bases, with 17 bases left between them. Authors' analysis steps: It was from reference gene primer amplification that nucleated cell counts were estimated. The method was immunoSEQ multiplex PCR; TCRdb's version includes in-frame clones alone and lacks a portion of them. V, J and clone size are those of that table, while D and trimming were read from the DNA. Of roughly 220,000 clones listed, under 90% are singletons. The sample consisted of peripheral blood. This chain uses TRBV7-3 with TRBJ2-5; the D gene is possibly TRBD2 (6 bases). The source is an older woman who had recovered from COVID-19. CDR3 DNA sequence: TGTGCCAGCAGCTCCAACGGGGGAGAGCGCGAGACCCAGTACTTC. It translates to CASSSNGGERETQYF.